Following are 29 T cell receptor beta chains from one sample sequenced in a study of cytomegalovirus exposure and HLA in healthy donors. The PCR contained 60 Vbeta and 13 Jbeta primers. Some clones are missing from TCRdb's copy, which holds only in-frame ones; the method was immunoSEQ multiplex PCR. The sample has about 180,000 clones, around 84% seen once. What was sequenced was PBMCs. The receptors originated from a boy younger than 10 in good health and CMV-seronegative.

The J gene is TRBJ1-1, the V gene TRBV4-2; 10 bases align to TRBD1. Unmatched junction bases numbered 6, after V lost 0 bases and J lost 5 bases. The CDR3 is 16 residues long. CDR1 LGHNA and CDR2 YNFKEQ come from the germline V gene. The chain's CDR3 is CASSQDPGTGETEAFF. DNA of the CDR3: TGTGCCAGCAGCCAAGATCCAGGGACAGGGGAGACTGAAGCTTTCTTT.

The gene calls are TRBV5-1 and TRBJ1-3, with 8 bases identical to TRBD1. From germline, CDR1 is SGHRS and CDR2 YFSETQ. With V trimmed by 3 bases and J by 0 bases, 8 bases remained unmatched. This CDR3 region has 17 residues. This CDR3 is CASSSDRVSGSGNTIYF. The CDR3 DNA reads as TGCGCCAGCAGCTCGGACAGGGTTTCGGGCTCTGGAAACACCATATATTTT. The full variable domain, completed using reference TRBV5-1 and TRBJ1-3, is KAGVTQTPRYLIKTRGQQVTLSCSPISGHRSVSWYQQTPGQGLQFLFEYFSETQRNKGNFPGRFSGRQFSNSRSEMNVSTLELGDSALYLCASSSDRVSGSGNTIYFGEGSWLTVV.

The J gene is TRBJ2-3, the V gene TRBV19; D is uncertain. Germline CDR1 and CDR2: LNHDA and SQIVND (reference sequence). The length of the CDR3 is 14 residues. V was shortened by 0 bases and J by 6 bases, with 10 bases between the two germline ends. Here the CDR3 reads CASSIDPPGDTQYF. The CDR3, as DNA: TGTGCCAGTAGTATAGATCCGCCAGGCGATACGCAGTATTTT.

This clone has only one observation. This chain connects TRBV28 to TRBJ2-2; 8 positions match TRBD2. The CDR3 sequence is 14 residues long. The germline gives CDR1 MDHEN, CDR2 SYDVKM. V shed 6 bases, J shed 4 bases, and the junction held 4 bases outside the gene matches. CDR3 bases: TGTGCCAGCAGACCGGGACTAGGCACCGGGGAGCTGTTTTTT. This codes for CASRPGLGTGELFF.

The J gene is TRBJ1-1, the V gene TRBV5-1; no firm D call. Trimming took 5 bases from V and 2 from J, leaving 4 bases between them. The CDR3 has 11 amino acids. Germline CDR1 and CDR2: SGHRS and YFSETQ. The CDR3 protein is CASRANTEAFF. In nucleotides, the CDR3 is TGCGCCAGCAGGGCAAACACTGAAGCTTTCTTT.

The rearrangement joins TRBV2 to TRBJ2-7, with D perhaps TRBD1 (6 bases). Germline V gene data show CDR1 as SNHLY and CDR2 as FYNNEI. V dropped 3 bases and J dropped 0 bases, with 12 bases sitting between them. The CDR3 sequence is 15 residues long. The CDR3 coding sequence is TGTGCCAGCAGTGACGACAGGCAGAGCTCCTACGAGCAGTACGTC. This translates into CASSDDRQSSYEQYV.

V and J are TRBV7-9 and TRBJ1-1, with D possibly TRBD1 on 5 matching bases. The CDR3 length is 14 residues. Germline assignment: CDR1 SEHNR and CDR2 FQNEAQ (reference sequence). Deletions cut 5 bases from V and 3 bases from J, with 13 bases between. As DNA, the CDR3 is TGTGCCAGCAGCCAGGGTCCTTGGGACACTGAAGCTTTCTTT. Amino acids: CASSQGPWDTEAFF.

The chain joins TRBV27 to TRBJ2-1; 11 positions agree with TRBD2. Trimming cost V 5 bases and J 6 bases; bases outside gene matches: 6. The CDR3 extends over 15 amino acids. Germline V gene data show CDR1 as MNHEY and CDR2 as SMNVEV (reference sequence). CDR3 amino acids: CASSRTGTSGNEQFF. The CDR3 bases are TGTGCCAGCAGTCGCACCGGGACTAGCGGCAATGAGCAGTTCTTC.

This clone has only one observation. V usage is TRBV10-1 and J usage is TRBJ2-2, with D unresolved. This CDR3 contains 15 residues. V dropped 6 bases and J dropped 4 bases, with 15 bases sitting between them. CDR1 WNHNN and CDR2 SYGVQD come from the germline V gene (reference sequence). The CDR3 loop is CASSWSGTSTGELFF. The CDR3 DNA follows: TGCGCCAGCAGCTGGTCAGGAACGAGCACCGGGGAGCTGTTTTTT.

This clone came up once. The chain uses TRBV6-5 and TRBJ2-7; the match to TRBD1 covers 8 bases. The CDR3 runs 15 residues. Germline V gives CDR1 MNHEY, CDR2 SVGAGI. Trimming took 2 bases from V and 4 from J; bases not matched to a gene: 7. CDR3 residues: CASSYGQGAGYEQYV. The CDR3 nucleotides read TGTGCCAGCAGTTACGGGCAGGGGGCGGGGTACGAGCAGTACGTC.

This clone was seen a single time. This rearrangement joins TRBV28 to TRBJ1-2, with 7 bases identical to TRBD1. Germline assignment: CDR1 MDHEN and CDR2 SYDVKM. CDR3 length equals 16 residues. The ends lost 5 bases at V and 1 base at J; junction bases unmatched: 10. CDR3 residues: CASSVSNRGINYGYTF. CDR3 nucleotide sequence: TGTGCCAGCAGTGTATCGAACAGGGGTATTAACTATGGCTACACCTTC.

V and J are TRBV7-9 and TRBJ2-1; the match to TRBD2 covers 16 bases. V shed 5 bases and J 7 bases; nucleotides not matched to a gene: 5. In germline, CDR1 is SEHNR, CDR2 FQNEAQ (reference sequence). The CDR3 is made up of 16 amino acids. DNA for the CDR3: TGTGCCAGCAGCCCGGGACTAGCGGGGGGGCCGAATGAGCAGTTCTTC. This codes for CASSPGLAGGPNEQFF.

The chain links TRBV27 to TRBJ1-1, with unresolved D. CDR1 and CDR2 (germline): MNHEY, SMNVEV (reference sequence). The CDR3 runs to 15 residues. V lost 5 bases and J 1 base, leaving 14 bases between the germline ends. Written as DNA, the CDR3 is TGTGCCAGCAGTCTCTACCAGACGGGGAACACTGAAGCTTTCTTT. Encoded protein: CASSLYQTGNTEAFF.

The J gene is TRBJ2-7, the V gene TRBV11-2; 8 bases fit TRBD1. V lost 4 bases and J lost 2; bases outside the gene matches: 4. Germline V CDR1 and CDR2: SGHAT, FQNNGV. This CDR3 spans 14 amino acids. CDR3 sequence: CASSYGDRTYEQYF. Here the CDR3 DNA reads TGTGCCAGCAGCTATGGGGACAGGACCTACGAGCAGTACTTC.

This sequence joins TRBV10-1 and TRBJ2-3; TRBD2 might be the D (6 bases). V dropped 3 bases and J dropped 4 bases, with 14 bases sitting between them. This CDR3 has 15 residues. Germline loops: CDR1 WNHNN, CDR2 SYGVQD (reference sequence). The CDR3 sequence: CASSDPSVGADTQYF. In DNA, the CDR3 is TGCGCCAGCAGTGACCCTAGCGTTGGCGCAGATACGCAGTATTTT.

The rearrangement uses TRBV6-5 and TRBJ2-1; TRBD2 agrees at 15 bases. J was trimmed by 8 bases and V by 5 bases; bases with no gene match: 4. The CDR3 is made up of 15 amino acids. Germline CDR1 reads MNHEY; CDR2 reads SVGAGI. The CDR3 spells CASSRTSGGAYEQFF. The DNA for the CDR3 is TGTGCCAGCAGTCGGACTAGCGGGGGGGCCTATGAGCAGTTCTTC.

This chain links TRBV2 with TRBJ1-6, with D perhaps TRBD1 (6 bases). CDR1 SNHLY and CDR2 FYNNEI come from the germline V gene. This CDR3 is built from 17 residues. The V gene lost 1 base and the J gene lost 9 bases, with 19 bases spanning the gap. The CDR3 DNA reads TGTGCCAGCAGTGAAGGGCCCGCGGGCAGGGGAAGTTCACCCCTCCACTTT. Its protein is CASSEGPAGRGSSPLHF.

The chain uses TRBV28 and TRBJ1-4; weak D call: TRBD1 (6 bases). CDR3 length equals 16 residues. Trimming took 1 base from V and 4 from J, leaving 13 bases between them. Germline CDR1 and CDR2: MDHEN and SYDVKM. The CDR3 region has the DNA TGTGCCAGCAGTTTATCTAGACAGGTTTATAATGAAAAACTGTTTTTT. Protein sequence: CASSLSRQVYNEKLFF. Variable domain in full (rest from reference TRBV28 and TRBJ1-4): DVKVTQSSRYLVKRTGEKVFLECVQDMDHENMFWYRQDPGLGLRLIYFSYDVKMKEKGDIPEGYSVSREKKERFSLILESASTNQTSMYLCASSLSRQVYNEKLFFGSGTQLSVL.

The V and J genes are TRBV4-2 and TRBJ2-3, with TRBD2 identical over 12 bases. Germline V lookup: CDR1 LGHNA, CDR2 YNFKEQ. The CDR3 contains 19 residues. After removal of 0 bases from V and 2 bases from J, the junction contained 9 bases not matched to a gene. The CDR3 region is CASSQDRLAGGPYTDTQYF. The CDR3 coding sequence is TGTGCCAGCAGCCAAGATCGCCTAGCGGGAGGGCCGTACACAGATACGCAGTATTTT.

The genes are TRBV27 and TRBJ1-1; D is undetermined. This CDR3 comprises 13 residues. Germline lookup yields CDR1 MNHEY and CDR2 SMNVEV (reference sequence). With 3 bases removed from V and 6 bases from J, the gap between germline ends came to 11 bases. The CDR3 is CASSLRGQAEAFF. The CDR3 DNA reads TGTGCCAGCAGTTTGAGAGGGCAGGCTGAAGCTTTCTTT.

This chain joins TRBV2 and TRBJ1-2, with TRBD1 matching over 7 bases. Looked up from germline, CDR1 is SNHLY and CDR2 is FYNNEI. This CDR3 region has 14 residues. V shed 6 bases and J 4 bases; nucleotides not matched to a gene: 8. CDR3 protein: CASSAPGQRYGYTF. Written as DNA, the CDR3 is TGTGCCAGCAGCGCCCCGGGACAGCGCTATGGCTACACCTTC.

The chain uses TRBV28 and TRBJ1-1; TRBD1 agrees at 9 bases. The CDR3 length is 14 residues. The V and J ends lost 6 bases and 4 bases, in that order; junction bases with no gene match: 6. Germline V CDR1 and CDR2: MDHEN, SYDVKM. The CDR3 bases are TGTGCCAGCAGAATTACAGGGGGCCCCACTGAAGCTTTCTTT. Its protein product is CASRITGGPTEAFF.

The rearrangement links TRBV10-2 to TRBJ2-4, with a possible D match to TRBD2 (5 bases). This CDR3 contains 11 residues. Trimming shortened V by 2 bases and J by 13 bases, and 9 bases separated the two germline ends. Germline CDR1 WSHSY, CDR2 SAAADI. The CDR3 sequence: CASSEEIAQYF. CDR3 nucleotide sequence: TGCGCCAGCAGTGAGGAAATAGCGCAGTACTTC.

The rearrangement links TRBV5-1 to TRBJ2-4, with D perhaps matching TRBD1 (5 bases). Trimming pared 0 bases from V and 8 bases from J, leaving 12 bases between. From germline, CDR1 is SGHRS and CDR2 YFSETQ. This CDR3 has 14 residues. The CDR3 here is CASSLGGKGDIQYF. In nucleotides, the CDR3 is TGCGCCAGCAGCTTGGGGGGAAAAGGGGACATTCAGTACTTC. The full variable domain, with the rest looked up from reference TRBV5-1 and TRBJ2-4, is KAGVTQTPRYLIKTRGQQVTLSCSPISGHRSVSWYQQTPGQGLQFLFEYFSETQRNKGNFPGRFSGRQFSNSRSEMNVSTLELGDSALYLCASSLGGKGDIQYFGAGTRLSVL.

This clone was found a few times. The chain combines TRBV6-1 with TRBJ1-2; unclear D gene. Germline lookup yields CDR1 MNHNS and CDR2 SASEGT. Trimming stripped 7 bases from V and 5 bases from J, with 14 bases between. The CDR3 length is 13 residues. The DNA for the CDR3 is TGTGCCAGCATCATAGGAGTGGGTTATGGCTACACCTTC. Encoded protein: CASIIGVGYGYTF.

The rearrangement links TRBV19 to TRBJ2-7, with D possibly TRBD2 on 5 matching bases. The CDR3 totals 15 residues. The germline V gene has CDR1 LNHDA and CDR2 SQIVND (reference sequence). V dropped 8 bases and J dropped 3 bases, with 20 bases sitting between them. Here the CDR3 reads CASRAPKEAGYEQYF. In nucleotides, the CDR3 is TGTGCCAGTCGTGCTCCGAAGGAGGCGGGCTACGAGCAGTACTTC.

V gene TRBV5-5 combines with J gene TRBJ2-1; D is uncertain. The V end lost 8 bases, the J end lost 2 bases, and 8 bases lay between the germline ends. CDR1 and CDR2 from the germline V gene are SGHKS and YYEKEE (reference sequence). CDR3 length: 12 amino acids. CDR3 nucleotides: TGTGCCAGGGAGACTGCCTACAATGAGCAGTTCTTC. It is translated as CARETAYNEQFF. The variable domain in full, completed from reference TRBV5-5 and TRBJ2-1, reads DAGVTQSPTHLIKTRGQQVTLRCSPISGHKSVSWYQQVLGQGPQFIFQYYEKEERGRGNFPDRFSARQFPNYSSELNVNALLLGDSALYLCARETAYNEQFFGPGTRLTVL.

J is TRBJ2-2 and V is TRBV6-6; 9 nucleotides agree with TRBD2. The CDR3 extends over 13 amino acids. From germline, CDR1 is MNHNY and CDR2 SVGAGI (reference sequence). With V trimmed by 6 bases and J by 10 bases, 6 bases remained unmatched. CDR3 nucleotide sequence: TGTGCCAGCAGCCTAATAGCGGGGGCGGAGCTGTTTTTT. Its translation: CASSLIAGAELFF.

This clone showed up just once. The chain couples TRBV15 to TRBJ2-3; possibly TRBD1 for D (6 bases). Trimming shortened V by 1 base and J by 5 bases, and 13 bases separated the two germline ends. This CDR3 is 15 amino acids long. The germline gives CDR1 LNHNV, CDR2 YYDKDF (reference sequence). In DNA, the CDR3 is TGTGCCACCAGCAGAGTCGGACAGCGTTTAGATACGCAGTATTTT. Its translation is CATSRVGQRLDTQYF. Filled out from reference TRBV15 and TRBJ2-3, the complete variable domain reads DAMVIQNPRYQVTQFGKPVTLSCSQTLNHNVMYWYQQKSSQAPKLLFHYYDKDFNNEADTPDNFQSRRPNTSFCFLDIRSPGLGDTAMYLCATSRVGQRLDTQYFGPGTRLTVL.